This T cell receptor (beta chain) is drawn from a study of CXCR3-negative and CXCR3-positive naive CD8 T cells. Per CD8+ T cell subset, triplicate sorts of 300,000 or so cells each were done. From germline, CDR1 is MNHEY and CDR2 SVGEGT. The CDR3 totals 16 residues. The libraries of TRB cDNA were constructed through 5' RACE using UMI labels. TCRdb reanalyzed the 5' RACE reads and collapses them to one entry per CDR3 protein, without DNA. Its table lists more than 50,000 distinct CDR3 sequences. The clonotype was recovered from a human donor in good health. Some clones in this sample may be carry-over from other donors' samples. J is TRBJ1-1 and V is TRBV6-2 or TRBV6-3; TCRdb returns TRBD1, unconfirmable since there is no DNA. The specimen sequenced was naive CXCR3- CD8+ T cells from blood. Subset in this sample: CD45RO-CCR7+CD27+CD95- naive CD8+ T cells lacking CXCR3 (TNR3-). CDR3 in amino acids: CASTPPPGQTNTEAFF.